The rows below give T cell receptor beta chains drawn from one sample of a study of vaccination and CD4 T cells after COVID-19. No antigen has been assigned to these receptors. From the PCR reads, TCRdb called clonotypes with MiXCR, one entry per CDR3 protein. The table includes 20,000 to 25,000 distinct CDR3 sequences, 30% to 35% detected once. The sample was CD4+ T cells from blood, cultured in vitro, taken about 7 months after SARS-CoV-2 vaccination. The receptors were sampled from a human donor who had recovered from COVID-19. Each CDR3 is given with its conserved first and last residue. A D gene is named only where the DNA matches it firmly. Size is omitted from some rows. Given values are once, few, many or a class for expanded clones.

d_call	v_call	j_call	clone_size	cdr3_nt	cdr3_aa
-	TRBV4-2	TRBJ2-7	few	TGTGCCAGCAGCCAGGCCCCCTCCTACGAGCAGTACTTC	CASSQAPSYEQYF
-	TRBV27	TRBJ1-2	medium-sized	TGTGCCAGCAGTTTATTGGACGGAGGCAGCTACACCTTC	CASSLLDGGSYTF
TRBD1	TRBV2	TRBJ2-7	-	TGTGCCAGCAATCGACAGGGCATGAGCTACGAGCAGTACTTC	CASNRQGMSYEQYF
-	TRBV7-2	TRBJ2-6	once	TGTGCCAGCAGCTTAGTGGGTGGGTTTGGGGCCAACGTCCTGACTTTC	CASSLVGGFGANVLTF
-	TRBV10-3	TRBJ1-5	-	TGTGCCACCATGACGGGGGGGCGGGATCAGCCCCAGCATTTT	CATMTGGRDQPQHF
-	TRBV6-1	TRBJ2-7	few	TGTGCCAGCACCCTCGTGGGGACACCGAACTACGAGCAGTACTTC	CASTLVGTPNYEQYF
TRBD2	TRBV7-3	TRBJ2-3	-	TGTGCCAGCAGCGAGGGACTAGCGGACAACACAGATACGCAGTATTTT	CASSEGLADNTDTQYF
-	TRBV20-1	TRBJ2-5	-	TGCAGTGCTTCTCCAGATCAAGGGGGACTGTACTTC	CSASPDQGGLYF
TRBD2	TRBV15	TRBJ2-1	-	TGTGCCACCAGCAGAGAAAGGCCTAGCGGACGAGAGCAGTTCTTC	CATSRERPSGREQFF
-	TRBV6-1	TRBJ1-6	few	TGTGCCAGCAGTGGGGGGGGACAAGCGACATCACCCCTCCACTTT	CASSGGGQATSPLHF
TRBD2	TRBV7-9	TRBJ2-1	-	TGTGCCAGCGTAGGGCAGCGGGGCAGCTCCTACAATGAGCAGTTCTTC	CASVGQRGSSYNEQFF
-	TRBV25-1	TRBJ1-1	-	TGTGCCAGCAGGGAGGCAGGGTATAGCACTGAAGCTTTCTTT	CASREAGYSTEAFF
-	TRBV5-1	TRBJ1-1	few	TGCGCCAGCAGCCAACAGGGACCCGTCGGGAACACTGAAGCTTTCTTT	CASSQQGPVGNTEAFF
TRBD2	TRBV20-1	TRBJ2-3	-	TGCAGTGCTAGACCCCCGGGACTAGCGATCAGCACAGATACGCAGTATTTT	CSARPPGLAISTDTQYF
-	TRBV4-3	TRBJ2-3	-	TGCGCCAGCAGCCAAGGGGGTGGCCCTGGAAATACGCAGTATTTT	CASSQGGGPGNTQYF
TRBD1	TRBV19	TRBJ1-5	-	TGTGCCAGTAGTATTTACAACAGGGGGAGCAATCAGCCCCAGCATTTT	CASSIYNRGSNQPQHF
-	TRBV20-1	TRBJ2-3	few	TGCAGTGCTAGTCCAGGCTTTAGCACAGATACGCAGTATTTT	CSASPGFSTDTQYF
-	TRBV7-2	TRBJ2-2	once	TGTGCCAGCAGCTACAACTGGAACACCGGGGAGCTGTTTTTT	CASSYNWNTGELFF
TRBD2	TRBV7-2	TRBJ2-7	-	TGTGCCAGCAGCTTGGGACTACACGGGCAGTACTTC	CASSLGLHGQYF
-	TRBV6-2/TRBV6-3	TRBJ2-2	-	TGTGCCAGCAGTCCGTCCGCGAACACCGGGGAGCTGTTTTTT	CASSPSANTGELFF
-	TRBV25-1	TRBJ1-3	-	TGTGCCAGCAGTGTCTTCTCTGGAAACACCATATATTTT	CASSVFSGNTIYF
-	TRBV20-1	TRBJ1-5	few	TGCAGTGCGCGGGCCGGACCAAATTACAATCAGCCCCAGCATTTT	CSARAGPNYNQPQHF
-	TRBV6-2/TRBV6-3	TRBJ2-2	medium-sized	TGTGCCAGCAGACCCACAGGGTCGGCCGGGGAGCTGTTTTTT	CASRPTGSAGELFF
-	TRBV15	TRBJ1-1	-	TGTGCCACCAGCAGAGATATCGTGAACACTGAAGCTTTCTTT	CATSRDIVNTEAFF
-	TRBV15	TRBJ2-3	-	TGTGCCACCAGCTTTGGCTCCCCCACAGATACGCAGTATTTT	CATSFGSPTDTQYF
-	TRBV5-6	TRBJ1-2	-	TGTGCCAGCAGCTGGGGTACGGGGCACGGGTTCGCCTTC	CASSWGTGHGFAF
-	TRBV6-1	TRBJ2-7	few	TGTGCCAGCAGTGGGACAAGGAGCTCCTACGAGCAGTACTTC	CASSGTRSSYEQYF
TRBD1	TRBV6-1	TRBJ2-4	-	TGTGCCAGCAGTGAATATGACAGGGGGTGGGCAAACATTCAGTACTTC	CASSEYDRGWANIQYF
-	TRBV20-1	TRBJ1-5	few	TGCAGTGCTCAAACAGGGTCCAGGGAGCCCCAGCATTTT	CSAQTGSREPQHF
-	TRBV20-1	TRBJ2-1	-	TGCAGTGCTAGACCCCCTAGGAGCTCCTACAATGAGCAGTTCTTC	CSARPPRSSYNEQFF
-	TRBV20-1	TRBJ2-1	few	TGCAGTGCTAGGGACCCGACTAGAGGGGGGAGCATGGAGCAGTTCTTC	CSARDPTRGGSMEQFF
TRBD2	TRBV20-1	TRBJ2-5	few	TGCAGTGCTAGTATAGCGGGGGCGGGACAAGAGACCCAGTACTTC	CSASIAGAGQETQYF
-	TRBV20-1	TRBJ2-7	-	TGCAGTGCTAGAGGGCAACTAGTCTACCCTGACGAGCAGTACTTC	CSARGQLVYPDEQYF